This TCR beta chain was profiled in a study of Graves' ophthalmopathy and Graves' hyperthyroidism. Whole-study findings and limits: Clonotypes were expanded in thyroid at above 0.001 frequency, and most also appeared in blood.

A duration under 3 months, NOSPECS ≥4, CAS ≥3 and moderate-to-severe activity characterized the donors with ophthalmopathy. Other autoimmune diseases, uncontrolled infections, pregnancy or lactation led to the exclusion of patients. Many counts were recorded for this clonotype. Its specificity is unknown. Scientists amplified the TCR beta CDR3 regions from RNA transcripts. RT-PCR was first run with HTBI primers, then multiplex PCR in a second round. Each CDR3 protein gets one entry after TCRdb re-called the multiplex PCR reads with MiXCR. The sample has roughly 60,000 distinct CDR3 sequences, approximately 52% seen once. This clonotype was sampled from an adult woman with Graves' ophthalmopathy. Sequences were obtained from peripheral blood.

The CDR3 loop reads CASSFRANSPLHF. CDR3 bases: TGTGCCAGCAGCTTCAGAGCGAATTCACCCCTCCACTTT. The gene calls are TRBV5-6 and TRBJ1-6; no clear D gene. CDR1 and CDR2 from the germline V gene are SGHDT and YYEEEE. The CDR3 is made up of 13 amino acids. Trimming took off 2 bases at V and 7 bases at J, with 7 bases between the two ends.